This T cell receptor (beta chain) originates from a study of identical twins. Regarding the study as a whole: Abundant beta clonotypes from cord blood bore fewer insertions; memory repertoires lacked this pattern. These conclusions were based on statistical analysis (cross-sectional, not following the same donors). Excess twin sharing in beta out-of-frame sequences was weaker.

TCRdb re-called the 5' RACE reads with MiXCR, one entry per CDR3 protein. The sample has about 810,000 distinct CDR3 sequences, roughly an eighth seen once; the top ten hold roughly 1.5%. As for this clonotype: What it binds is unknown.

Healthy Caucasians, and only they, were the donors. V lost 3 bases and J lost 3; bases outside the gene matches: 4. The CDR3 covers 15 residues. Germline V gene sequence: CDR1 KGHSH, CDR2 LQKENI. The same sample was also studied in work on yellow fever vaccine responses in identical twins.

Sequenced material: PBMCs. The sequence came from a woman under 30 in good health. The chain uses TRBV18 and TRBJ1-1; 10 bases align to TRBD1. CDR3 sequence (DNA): TGTGCCAGCTCACCCACCGGGACAGGGGACACTGAAGCTTTCTTT. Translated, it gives CASSPTGTGDTEAFF.